This T cell receptor beta chain was sequenced for a study of cytomegalovirus exposure and HLA in healthy donors. Study at large: Unique TCRs numbering some 80 million, obtained from HLA-typed donors, made up an early data release. Most genotyped donors, around 78% of 398, had Caucasian-associated genetic ancestry.

Notes on the study in general: Associated with HLA alleles at 0.05 false discovery rate in a later analysis were fewer than 20,000 TCR beta sequences. For TCR beta chains, V- and J-gene trimming was later linked to a missense DCLRE1C variant.

In the PCR, 60 Vbeta and 13 Jbeta primers were used. Sequenced by immunoSEQ multiplex PCR; TCRdb stores in-frame clones only, minus some. The sample holds 210,000 or so clones; 75% to 80% are singletons and the top ten take approximately 2%. Details on this clone: Its target is not known.

Sequenced input: PBMCs. This clonotype was sampled from a woman aged 25 to 39 in good health and CMV-seropositive.

The CDR3 protein is CASSQEEILTGNEQFF. The DNA of the CDR3 is TGTGCCAGCAGCCAAGAGGAAATCTTGACAGGGAATGAGCAGTTCTTC. This chain joins TRBV14 and TRBJ2-1, with 7 bases matching TRBD1. The trim removed 0 bases at V and 7 bases at J, leaving 9 bases unmatched. Germline lookup yields CDR1 SGHDN and CDR2 FVKESK. The CDR3 has 16 residues.